This T cell receptor beta chain was obtained from a study of human T cells and chemical hapten exposure. Study at large: 2% DPC applied to an approximately 2 cm by approximately 2 cm arm area sensitized donors.

A single record per CDR3 protein comes from TCRdb applying MiXCR to the RACE reads. The sample has a few hundred thousand distinct CDR3 sequences; around 5% are singletons. Findings of the study overall: Donors in the study had alopecia, meaning their immune response may differ from healthy people's. While controls formed fewer of them, expanded TCRs formed significantly more large CDR3 similarity clusters.

As concerns this clonotype: Its cognate antigen is unknown.

Germline V gene lookup returns CDR1 MDHEN and CDR2 SYDVKM. V was clipped by 2 bases and J by 3 bases; unmatched bases: 11. The CDR3 has 18 residues. The sample's time point: patch test 1, 2 weeks after DPC sensitization. Treatment denoted: therapeutic diphenylcyclopropenone sensitization with weekly scalp DPC. The sequence was obtained from a woman aged 45-60 years with alopecia areata. Some clones in this sample may be carry-over from other donors' samples. The chain uses TRBV28 and TRBJ2-7; 12 bases line up with TRBD2. Sequenced material: whole blood, taken in connection with sensitization to the hapten diphenylcyclopropenone (DPC). The CDR3, as DNA: TGTGCCAGCAGTTTAGAACTAGCGGGAGGCGCTGTTCACTACGAGCAGTACTTC. Its protein product is CASSLELAGGAVHYEQYF.